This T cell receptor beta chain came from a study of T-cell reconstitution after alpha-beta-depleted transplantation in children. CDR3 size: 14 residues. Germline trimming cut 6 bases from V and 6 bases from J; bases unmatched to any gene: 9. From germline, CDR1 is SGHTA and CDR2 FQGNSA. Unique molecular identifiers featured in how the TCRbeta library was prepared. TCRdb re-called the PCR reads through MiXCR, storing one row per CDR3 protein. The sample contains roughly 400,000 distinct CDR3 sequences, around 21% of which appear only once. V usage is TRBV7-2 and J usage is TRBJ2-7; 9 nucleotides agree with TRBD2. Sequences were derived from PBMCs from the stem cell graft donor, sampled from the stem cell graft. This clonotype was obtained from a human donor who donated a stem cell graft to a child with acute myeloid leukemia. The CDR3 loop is CASSAGTSPSEQYF. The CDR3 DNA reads TGTGCCAGCAGTGCCGGGACTAGCCCCTCCGAGCAGTACTTC.